This section outlines one T cell receptor beta chain sequence together with its context. The antigen is not known. The CDR3 has 18 residues. The germline V gene encodes CDR1 LNHDA and CDR2 SQIVND (reference sequence). The V end was cut by 5 bases, the J end by 0 bases, with 22 bases between. The sample comes from a study of T cells in localized non-small cell lung cancer. Broader study findings: Exceeding tumor, uninvolved adjacent lung had the highest T cell clonality.

Sequenced by immunoSEQ multiplex PCR; TCRdb stores in-frame clones only, minus some. The table includes 20,000 to 30,000 clones, around 85% detected once. The sequencing used peripheral blood, collected before any cancer treatment. The TCR comes from a woman aged 40 to 75 with stage I lung adenocarcinoma. The V call is TRBV19, the J call TRBJ1-1; maybe TRBD1 (6 bases). CDR3 amino acids: CASSEAIYRVRMNTEAFF. Here the CDR3 DNA reads TGTGCCAGTAGTGAAGCGATATACAGGGTTCGCATGAACACTGAAGCTTTCTTT.